The rows below give T cell receptor beta chains drawn from one sample of a study of early stage breast cancer tumors. Sequencing used immunoSEQ multiplex PCR; TCRdb keeps in-frame clones, though not all of them. In the table there are 9,000 to 10,000 clones, around 60% of which are singletons. Material: breast tumor tissue. Source of these receptors: a person in their sixties with breast cancer. The CDR3 runs from the conserved cysteine through the conserved F or W. The order of the fields is D gene, J gene, V gene, clone size, CDR3 DNA, CDR3 protein. A D gene is named only where the DNA matches it firmly. Some rows have no size entry. The others give once, few or many, or a class for an expanded clone.

D gene: NA; J gene: TRBJ2-7; V gene: TRBV6-5; clone size: NA; CDR3 DNA: TGTGCCAGCAGGAAGACAGCCTCCTACGAGCAGTACTTC; CDR3 protein: CASRKTASYEQYF
D gene: NA; J gene: TRBJ1-2; V gene: TRBV28; clone size: few; CDR3 DNA: TGTGCCAGCAGTTTTACACGGGACGATGGCTACACCTTC; CDR3 protein: CASSFTRDDGYTF
D gene: NA; J gene: TRBJ1-2; V gene: TRBV27; clone size: NA; CDR3 DNA: TGTGCCAGCAGTTTAAACGGCAGGGGATATGGTGGCTACACCTTC; CDR3 protein: CASSLNGRGYGGYTF
D gene: NA; J gene: TRBJ1-1; V gene: TRBV4-1; clone size: medium-sized; CDR3 DNA: TGCGCCAGCAGCCAAGTCGTCGGGGGCGCGACTGAAGCTTTCTTT; CDR3 protein: CASSQVVGGATEAFF
D gene: NA; J gene: TRBJ1-2; V gene: TRBV2; clone size: few; CDR3 DNA: TGTGCCAGCAGACACAGAAACTATGGCTACACCTTC; CDR3 protein: CASRHRNYGYTF
D gene: TRBD1; J gene: TRBJ1-2; V gene: TRBV9; clone size: once; CDR3 DNA: TGTGCCAGCAGCGTAGATAGGGGGCCATGGGGCTACACCTTC; CDR3 protein: CASSVDRGPWGYTF
D gene: TRBD2; J gene: TRBJ2-3; V gene: TRBV30; clone size: NA; CDR3 DNA: TGTGCCTGGAGTCGCGGTGGGGGGGGAGATACGCAGTATTTT; CDR3 protein: CAWSRGGGGDTQYF
D gene: NA; J gene: TRBJ2-1; V gene: TRBV7-2; clone size: NA; CDR3 DNA: TGTGCCAGCAGCTTAGCCTTATCGATAGTCTATGAGCAGTTCTTC; CDR3 protein: CASSLALSIVYEQFF
D gene: NA; J gene: TRBJ1-1; V gene: TRBV2; clone size: few; CDR3 DNA: TGTGCCAGCATCGAGGGGTTCGGGCGAGCTTTCTTT; CDR3 protein: CASIEGFGRAFF
D gene: TRBD2; J gene: TRBJ2-3; V gene: TRBV5-4; clone size: NA; CDR3 DNA: TGTGCCAGCAGCGTGCCGGCGGGGGGAACAGATACGCAGTATTTT; CDR3 protein: CASSVPAGGTDTQYF
D gene: TRBD1; J gene: TRBJ1-1; V gene: TRBV19; clone size: NA; CDR3 DNA: TGTGCCAGTAGTGTGACAGGGGTGAACACTGAAGCTTTCTTT; CDR3 protein: CASSVTGVNTEAFF
D gene: NA; J gene: TRBJ2-7; V gene: TRBV6-1; clone size: NA; CDR3 DNA: TGTGCCAGCAGTTGGCCCAATGCCTACGAGCAGTACTTC; CDR3 protein: CASSWPNAYEQYF
D gene: NA; J gene: TRBJ1-4; V gene: TRBV10-3; clone size: NA; CDR3 DNA: TGTGCCGTTCACAGCGCAACTAATGAAAAACTGTTTTTT; CDR3 protein: CAVHSATNEKLFF
D gene: TRBD1; J gene: TRBJ2-7; V gene: TRBV5-5; clone size: NA; CDR3 DNA: TGTGCCAGCAGCCAGGCGCAGGGGGCCCACTACGAGCAGTACTTC; CDR3 protein: CASSQAQGAHYEQYF
D gene: TRBD1; J gene: TRBJ1-1; V gene: TRBV14; clone size: NA; CDR3 DNA: TGTGCCAGCAGCCAAACGACAGGGTGGGGTGTCGCTTTCTTT; CDR3 protein: CASSQTTGWGVAFF
D gene: TRBD2; J gene: TRBJ2-1; V gene: TRBV28; clone size: once; CDR3 DNA: TGTGCCAGCAAACCTAGCGGAAGCTCCTACAATGAGCAGTTCTTC; CDR3 protein: CASKPSGSSYNEQFF
D gene: NA; J gene: TRBJ2-1; V gene: TRBV29-1; clone size: few; CDR3 DNA: TGCAGCGCCACGAAAGGGACGGGGTGGGGCGAGCAGTTCTTC; CDR3 protein: CSATKGTGWGEQFF
D gene: TRBD1; J gene: TRBJ2-3; V gene: TRBV13; clone size: NA; CDR3 DNA: TGTGCCAGCAGCTCCCGGCTCGGGACAGGGAGCACAGATACGCAGTATTTT; CDR3 protein: CASSSRLGTGSTDTQYF
D gene: TRBD1; J gene: TRBJ1-1; V gene: TRBV19; clone size: NA; CDR3 DNA: TGTGCCAGTAGTGACTACAGGGGGCTGATCACTGAAGCTTTCTTT; CDR3 protein: CASSDYRGLITEAFF
D gene: NA; J gene: TRBJ2-7; V gene: TRBV20-1; clone size: NA; CDR3 DNA: TGCAGTGCTAGTTCTGGCGAGCAGTACTTC; CDR3 protein: CSASSGEQYF
D gene: NA; J gene: TRBJ1-1; V gene: TRBV11-2; clone size: few; CDR3 DNA: TGTGCCAGCAGCCTTACTTGGGGGGAAGCTTTCTTT; CDR3 protein: CASSLTWGEAFF
D gene: NA; J gene: TRBJ1-3; V gene: TRBV15; clone size: NA; CDR3 DNA: TGTGCCACCAGCAGTGCGTTGGGGCTCTCTGGAAACACCATATATTTT; CDR3 protein: CATSSALGLSGNTIYF
D gene: NA; J gene: TRBJ2-7; V gene: TRBV18; clone size: once; CDR3 DNA: TGTGCCAGCTCACCAGGATACGAGCAGTACTTC; CDR3 protein: CASSPGYEQYF
D gene: NA; J gene: TRBJ1-6; V gene: TRBV2; clone size: NA; CDR3 DNA: TGTGCCAGCCGCCTAGAACAGGGAAGGTCACCCCTCCACTTT; CDR3 protein: CASRLEQGRSPLHF
D gene: NA; J gene: TRBJ1-1; V gene: TRBV10-3; clone size: NA; CDR3 DNA: TGTGCCATCAGTGAAATCGGATTGAACACTGAAGCTTTCTTT; CDR3 protein: CAISEIGLNTEAFF
D gene: NA; J gene: TRBJ1-2; V gene: TRBV27; clone size: NA; CDR3 DNA: TGTGTCAGCAGTCCATCAGGACGGACCCAGCATGGCTACACCTTC; CDR3 protein: CVSSPSGRTQHGYTF
D gene: TRBD2; J gene: TRBJ2-1; V gene: TRBV2; clone size: once; CDR3 DNA: TGTGCCAGCAGTGAAGCCAGCGGGGGGGCGAGGAATGAGCAGTTCTTC; CDR3 protein: CASSEASGGARNEQFF
D gene: TRBD2; J gene: TRBJ2-1; V gene: TRBV5-1; clone size: NA; CDR3 DNA: TGCGCCAGCAGCTTGCCTCGGACTAGCGGGAGGTACATAACCGGGGATGAGCAGTTCTTC; CDR3 protein: CASSLPRTSGRYITGDEQFF
D gene: NA; J gene: TRBJ1-5; V gene: TRBV6-5; clone size: NA; CDR3 DNA: TGTGCCAGCAGCAGGGACGGCAGCAATCAGCCCCAGCATTTT; CDR3 protein: CASSRDGSNQPQHF
D gene: NA; J gene: TRBJ2-2; V gene: TRBV6-1; clone size: NA; CDR3 DNA: TGTGCCAGCTCCCAGGGTATGAAAACCGGGGAGCTGTTTTTT; CDR3 protein: CASSQGMKTGELFF
D gene: NA; J gene: TRBJ2-1; V gene: TRBV7-2; clone size: NA; CDR3 DNA: TGTGCCAGCAGCCCCTGGGACGGCCCTAATGAGCAGTTCTTC; CDR3 protein: CASSPWDGPNEQFF
D gene: NA; J gene: TRBJ2-2; V gene: TRBV18; clone size: NA; CDR3 DNA: TGTGCCAGCTCAGCGGACATAACCGGGGAGCTGTTTTTT; CDR3 protein: CASSADITGELFF
D gene: NA; J gene: TRBJ1-2; V gene: TRBV7-2; clone size: NA; CDR3 DNA: TGTGCCAGCAGCTTAGTTCATCCCGGGGGCTACACCTTC; CDR3 protein: CASSLVHPGGYTF
D gene: NA; J gene: TRBJ1-1; V gene: TRBV2; clone size: few; CDR3 DNA: TGTGCCATGAGGGACACTGAAGCTTTCTTT; CDR3 protein: CAMRDTEAFF
D gene: NA; J gene: TRBJ2-1; V gene: TRBV6-9; clone size: NA; CDR3 DNA: TGTGCCAGCAGTTACTCTCGGGCTTTGTCCTGGGAGCAGTTCTTC; CDR3 protein: CASSYSRALSWEQFF